Listed below are T cell receptor beta chains from one sample, sequenced in a study of cytomegalovirus exposure and HLA in healthy donors. TCRdb keeps only in-frame clones here, not all; method: immunoSEQ multiplex PCR. Among approximately 140,000 clones listed, 65% to 80% were seen once. Material for sequencing was PBMCs. All receptors come from a young woman in good health and CMV-seronegative. Each CDR3 is given with its conserved first and last residue. The order of the fields is J gene, D gene, V gene, CDR3 protein. The D gene is left open where the match is weak.

>TRBJ2-7|NA|TRBV7-8
CASSLGSPEPYEQYF
>TRBJ1-4|NA|TRBV7-6
CASSLLGGANEKLFF
>TRBJ1-1|NA|TRBV18
CASSRLGGTTEAFF
>TRBJ2-1|TRBD2|TRBV5-1
CASKGPAGVSNEQFF
>TRBJ2-3|TRBD2|TRBV30
CAYRGTSGYF
>TRBJ2-3|TRBD2|TRBV7-2
CASSLVVLAGEAQYF
>TRBJ1-2|NA|TRBV5-1
CASSPGGRGYTF
>TRBJ2-3|NA|TRBV29-1
CSAERGTDTQYF
>TRBJ2-7|TRBD1|TRBV19
CASSFGTGTYEQYF
>TRBJ2-5|NA|TRBV10-3
CASGEVGETQYF
>TRBJ1-2|NA|TRBV30
CASLQSFGGGYTF
>TRBJ2-4|NA|TRBV7-2
CASSARTVAKNIQYF
>TRBJ1-2|NA|TRBV6-5
CASSPLGSYGYTF
>TRBJ1-2|NA|TRBV18
CASSPSHRGYGYTF
>TRBJ2-7|NA|TRBV6-5
CASSYGHNYEQYF
>TRBJ2-3|TRBD2|TRBV30
CAWSVFRTWGPGGRTDTQYF
>TRBJ1-5|TRBD1|TRBV9
CASSAGGQAYQPQHF
>TRBJ2-3|TRBD1|TRBV2
CASRDRGRGDTQYF
>TRBJ1-1|NA|TRBV10-3
CATRIAGNTEAFF
>TRBJ2-7|TRBD2|TRBV19
CASSISSGSYEQYF
>TRBJ1-1|NA|TRBV6-6
CASRQHLGVNTEAFF
>TRBJ1-5|TRBD1|TRBV5-8
CATGQGDQPQHF
>TRBJ1-3|NA|TRBV30
CAWKADGNTIYF
>TRBJ2-5|NA|TRBV5-1
CASSLDGFEETQYF